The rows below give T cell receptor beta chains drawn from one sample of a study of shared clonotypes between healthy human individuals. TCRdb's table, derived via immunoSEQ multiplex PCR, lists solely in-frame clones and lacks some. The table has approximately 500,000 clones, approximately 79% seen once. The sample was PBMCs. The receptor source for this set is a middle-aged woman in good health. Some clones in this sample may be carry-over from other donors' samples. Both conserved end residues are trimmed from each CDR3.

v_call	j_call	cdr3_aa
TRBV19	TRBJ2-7	ASSIESPPGPWEQY
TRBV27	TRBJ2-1	ASSSQGGSQWF
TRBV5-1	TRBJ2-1	ASRREGPYNEQF
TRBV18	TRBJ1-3	ASSPLGTDSGNTIY
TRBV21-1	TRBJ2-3	ASSKGRDRAADTQY
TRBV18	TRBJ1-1	ASSPENTEAF
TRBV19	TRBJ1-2	ASTAIGVVSNYGYT
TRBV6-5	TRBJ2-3	ASSYDSGTDTQY
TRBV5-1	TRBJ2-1	ASSLPGGTYNEQF
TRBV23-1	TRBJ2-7	ASSMTGDRYSYEQY
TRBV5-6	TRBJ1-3	ASSLQGLGGNTIY
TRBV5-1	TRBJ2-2	ASRRDRVNTGELF
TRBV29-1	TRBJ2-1	SVGPSGTYNEQF
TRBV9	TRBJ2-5	ASSVEGSGSWETQY
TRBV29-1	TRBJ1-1	SVVWGAQNTEAF
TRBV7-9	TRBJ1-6	ASSLVLGNSPLH
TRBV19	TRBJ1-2	ASSTILRTGAYGYT
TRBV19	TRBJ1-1	ASSIGGQGFTEAF
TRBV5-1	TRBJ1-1	ASSLTRDRQNTEAF
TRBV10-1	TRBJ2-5	ASSEYRGRETQY
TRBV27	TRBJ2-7	ASSALIAGSGDEQY
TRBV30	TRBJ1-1	AWTRELNTEAF
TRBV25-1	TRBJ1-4	ASSESGKANEKLF
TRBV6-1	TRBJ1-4	ASSGEGAFGEKLF
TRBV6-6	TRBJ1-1	ASRSQLNTEAF
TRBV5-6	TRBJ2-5	ASSLSGQGWSETQY
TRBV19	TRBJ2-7	ASSGTSGREQY
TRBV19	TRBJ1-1	ASSSSGVEDTEAF
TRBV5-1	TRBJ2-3	ASSLGDRGPRDTQY
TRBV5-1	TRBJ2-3	ASSLVGGPTDTQY
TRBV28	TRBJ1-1	ASSEAGEASTEAF
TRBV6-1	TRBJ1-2	ASSYNYGGSGYT
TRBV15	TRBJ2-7	ATSRDGSLYEQY
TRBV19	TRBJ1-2	ASSTAEGTLGDT
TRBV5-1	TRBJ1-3	ASSAGQGLSGNTIY
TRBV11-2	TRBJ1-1	ASSLVQGPEAF
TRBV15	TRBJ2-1	ATSLEGEQF
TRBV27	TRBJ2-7	ASSSLGLAAYEQY
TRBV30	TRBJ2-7	AWSEGYEQY
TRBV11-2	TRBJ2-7	ASSLDLDYEQY
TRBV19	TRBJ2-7	ASSDRDTAYEQY
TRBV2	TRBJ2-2	ASSENRAGGDTGELF
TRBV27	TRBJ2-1	ASSFLSGTSGRGEQF
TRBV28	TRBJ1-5	ASTSLGRGPKEPQH
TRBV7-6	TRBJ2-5	ASSLKRGGPQETQY
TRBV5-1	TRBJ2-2	ASSMEGLSGELF
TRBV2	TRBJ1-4	ASSAGSATNEKLF
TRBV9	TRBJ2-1	ASSVAAGGPLEQF
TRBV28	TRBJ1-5	ASSPSAPGGNQPQH
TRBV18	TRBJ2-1	ASSPPAPSSYNEQF
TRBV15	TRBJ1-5	ATSRDGDKRQPQH
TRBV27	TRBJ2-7	ASSSGTGGYEQY
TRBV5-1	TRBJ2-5	ASSGRDTAQETQY
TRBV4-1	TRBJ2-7	ASSQDPEAGRPREQY